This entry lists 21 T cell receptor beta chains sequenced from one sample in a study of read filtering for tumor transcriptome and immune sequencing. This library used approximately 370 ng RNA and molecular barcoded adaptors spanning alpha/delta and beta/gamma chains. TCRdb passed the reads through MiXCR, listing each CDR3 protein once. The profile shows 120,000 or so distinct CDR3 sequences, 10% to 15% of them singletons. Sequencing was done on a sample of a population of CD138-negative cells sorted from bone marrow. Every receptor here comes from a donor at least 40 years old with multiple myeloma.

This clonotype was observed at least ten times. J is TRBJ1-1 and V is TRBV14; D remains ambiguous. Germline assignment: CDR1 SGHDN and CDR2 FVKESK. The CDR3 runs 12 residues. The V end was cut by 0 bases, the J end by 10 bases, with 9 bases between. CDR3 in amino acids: CASSQETPGAFF. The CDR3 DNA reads TGTGCCAGCAGCCAAGAGACTCCGGGAGCTTTCTTT.

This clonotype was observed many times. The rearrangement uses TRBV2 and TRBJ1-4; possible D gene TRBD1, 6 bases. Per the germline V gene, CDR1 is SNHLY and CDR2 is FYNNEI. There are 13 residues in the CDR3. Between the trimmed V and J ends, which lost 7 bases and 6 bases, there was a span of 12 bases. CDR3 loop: CASNRQEDEKLFF. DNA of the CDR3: TGTGCCAGCAATAGACAGGAGGATGAAAAACTGTTTTTT.

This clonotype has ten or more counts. CDR3 amino acids: CASGLVGGDQPQHF. The CDR3 nucleotides are TGTGCTAGTGGTTTGGTAGGGGGGGATCAGCCCCAGCATTTT. The rearrangement links TRBV12-5 to TRBJ1-5; the D gene is possibly TRBD1 (6 bases). The V end lost 0 bases, the J end lost 5 bases, and 8 bases lay between the germline ends. The CDR3 length is 14 residues. CDR1 is LGHNT, CDR2 FRNRAP, per germline.

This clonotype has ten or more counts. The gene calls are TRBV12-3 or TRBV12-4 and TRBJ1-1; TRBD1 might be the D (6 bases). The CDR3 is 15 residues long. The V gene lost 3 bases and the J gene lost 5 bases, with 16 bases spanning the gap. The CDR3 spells CASSLVPEGGTEAFF. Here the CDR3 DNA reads TGTGCCAGCAGTTTGGTCCCGGAGGGGGGGACTGAAGCTTTCTTT.

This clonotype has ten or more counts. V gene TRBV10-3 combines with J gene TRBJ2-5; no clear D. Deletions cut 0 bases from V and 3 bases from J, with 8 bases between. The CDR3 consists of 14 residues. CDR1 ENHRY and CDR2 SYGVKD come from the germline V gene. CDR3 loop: CAISESPTEETQYF. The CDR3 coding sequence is TGTGCCATCAGTGAGTCACCAACGGAAGAGACCCAGTACTTC.

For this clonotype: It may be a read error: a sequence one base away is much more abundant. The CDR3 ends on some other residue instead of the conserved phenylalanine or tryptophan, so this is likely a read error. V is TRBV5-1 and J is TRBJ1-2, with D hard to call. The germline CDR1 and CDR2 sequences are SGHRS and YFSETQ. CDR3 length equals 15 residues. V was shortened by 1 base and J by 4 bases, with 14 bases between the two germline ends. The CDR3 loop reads CASSLKAADGYGYTL. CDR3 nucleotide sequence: TGCGCCAGCAGCTTGAAGGCCGCCGATGGCTATGGCTACACCCTC.

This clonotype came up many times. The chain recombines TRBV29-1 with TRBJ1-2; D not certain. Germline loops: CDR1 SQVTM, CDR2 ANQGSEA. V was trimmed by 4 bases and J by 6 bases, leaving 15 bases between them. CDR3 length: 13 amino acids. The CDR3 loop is CSVGVAPGNGYTF. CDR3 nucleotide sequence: TGCAGCGTTGGGGTCGCCCCAGGAAATGGCTACACCTTC.

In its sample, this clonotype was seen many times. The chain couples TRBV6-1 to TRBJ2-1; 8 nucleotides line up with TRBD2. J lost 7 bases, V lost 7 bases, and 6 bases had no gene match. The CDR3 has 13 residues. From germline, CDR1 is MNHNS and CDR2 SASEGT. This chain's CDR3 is CASKVAGRNEQFF. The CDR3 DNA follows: TGTGCCAGCAAGGTAGCGGGGAGGAATGAGCAGTTCTTC.

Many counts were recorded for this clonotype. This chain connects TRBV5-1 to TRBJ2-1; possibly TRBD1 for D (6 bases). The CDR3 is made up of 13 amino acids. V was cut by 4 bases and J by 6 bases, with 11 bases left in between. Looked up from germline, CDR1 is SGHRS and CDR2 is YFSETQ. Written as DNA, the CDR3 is TGCGCCAGCAGCCGCAGGGGTCTCAATGAGCAGTTCTTC. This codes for CASSRRGLNEQFF.

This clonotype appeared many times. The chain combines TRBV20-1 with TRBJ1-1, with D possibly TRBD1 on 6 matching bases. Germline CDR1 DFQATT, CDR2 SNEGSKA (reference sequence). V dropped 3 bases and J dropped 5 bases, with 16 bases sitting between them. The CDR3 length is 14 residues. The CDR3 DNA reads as TGCAGTGCTAGGCCCGCCACAGGGAGGACTGAAGCTTTCTTT. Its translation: CSARPATGRTEAFF.

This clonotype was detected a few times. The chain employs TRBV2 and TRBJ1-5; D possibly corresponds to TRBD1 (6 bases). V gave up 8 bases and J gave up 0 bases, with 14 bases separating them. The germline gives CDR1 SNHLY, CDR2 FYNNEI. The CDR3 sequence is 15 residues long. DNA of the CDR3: TGTGCCAGCGCGGGGGGGGCTACTAGCAATCAGCCCCAGCATTTT. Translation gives CASAGGATSNQPQHF.

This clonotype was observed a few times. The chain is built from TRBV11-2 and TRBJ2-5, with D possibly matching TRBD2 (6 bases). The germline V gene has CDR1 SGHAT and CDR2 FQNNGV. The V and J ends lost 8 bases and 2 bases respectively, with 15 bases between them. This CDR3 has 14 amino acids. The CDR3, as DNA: TGTGCCAGCGCTTCCGGGGGTGGACAAGAGACCCAGTACTTC. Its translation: CASASGGGQETQYF.

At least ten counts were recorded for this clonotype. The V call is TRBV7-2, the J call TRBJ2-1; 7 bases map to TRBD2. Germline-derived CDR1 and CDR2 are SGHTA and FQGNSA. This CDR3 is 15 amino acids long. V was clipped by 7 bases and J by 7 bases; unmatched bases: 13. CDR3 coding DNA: TGTGCCAGCAAGAGTCCGGGGGGTCGGGAGAATGAGCAGTTCTTC. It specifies CASKSPGGRENEQFF.

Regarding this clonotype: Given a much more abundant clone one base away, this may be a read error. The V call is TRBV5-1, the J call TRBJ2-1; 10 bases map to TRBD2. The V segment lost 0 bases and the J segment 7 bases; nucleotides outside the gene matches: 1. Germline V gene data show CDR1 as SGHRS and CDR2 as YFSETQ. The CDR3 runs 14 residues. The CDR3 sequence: CASSLGTSGNEQFF. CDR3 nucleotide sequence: TGCGCCAGCAGCTTGGGGACTAGCGGAAATGAGCAGTTCTTC.

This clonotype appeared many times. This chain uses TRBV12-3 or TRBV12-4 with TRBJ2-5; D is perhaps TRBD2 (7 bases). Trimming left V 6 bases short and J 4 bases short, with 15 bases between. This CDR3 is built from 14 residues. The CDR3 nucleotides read TGTGCCAGCAGCCAGGCGGGGGCTGTAGAGACCCAGTACTTC. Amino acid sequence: CASSQAGAVETQYF.

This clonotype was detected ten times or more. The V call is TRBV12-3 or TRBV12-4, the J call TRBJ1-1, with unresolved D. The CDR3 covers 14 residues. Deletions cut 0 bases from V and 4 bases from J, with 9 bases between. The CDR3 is CASSLASTATEAFF. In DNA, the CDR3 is TGTGCCAGCAGTTTAGCGAGTACCGCCACTGAAGCTTTCTTT.

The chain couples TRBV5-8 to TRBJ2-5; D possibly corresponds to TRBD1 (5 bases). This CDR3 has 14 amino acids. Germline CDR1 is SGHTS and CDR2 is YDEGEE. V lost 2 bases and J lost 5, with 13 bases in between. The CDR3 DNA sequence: TGTGCCAGCAGCTTAATCCAGGGCCAGGAGACCCAGTACTTC. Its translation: CASSLIQGQETQYF.

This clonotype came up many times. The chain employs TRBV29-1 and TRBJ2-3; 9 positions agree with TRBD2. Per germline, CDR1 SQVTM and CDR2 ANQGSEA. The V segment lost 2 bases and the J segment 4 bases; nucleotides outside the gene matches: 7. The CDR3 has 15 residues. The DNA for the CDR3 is TGCAGCGTTGAATCAGGCGGGGGGGCTGCAGATACGCAGTATTTT. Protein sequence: CSVESGGGAADTQYF.

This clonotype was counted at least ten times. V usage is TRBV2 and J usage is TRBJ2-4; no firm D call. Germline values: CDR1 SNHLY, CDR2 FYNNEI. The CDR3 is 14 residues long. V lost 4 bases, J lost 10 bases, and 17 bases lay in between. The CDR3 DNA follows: TGTGCCAGCAGTGCGGTCGTTGCTCTCCGGATTCAGTACTTC. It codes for CASSAVVALRIQYF.

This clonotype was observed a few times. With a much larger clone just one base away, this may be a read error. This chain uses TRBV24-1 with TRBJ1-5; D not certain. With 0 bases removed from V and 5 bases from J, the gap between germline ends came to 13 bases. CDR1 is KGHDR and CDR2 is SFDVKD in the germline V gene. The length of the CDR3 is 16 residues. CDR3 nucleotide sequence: TGTGCCACCAGTGATTTGACGGGGAGGACCTATCAGCCCCAGCATTTT. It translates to CATSDLTGRTYQPQHF.

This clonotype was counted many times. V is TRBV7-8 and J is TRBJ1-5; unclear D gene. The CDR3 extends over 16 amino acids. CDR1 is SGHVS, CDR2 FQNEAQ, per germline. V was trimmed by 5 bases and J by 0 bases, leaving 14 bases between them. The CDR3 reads CASSALRTDSNQPQHF. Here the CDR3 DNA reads TGTGCCAGCAGCGCCCTGAGGACGGATAGCAATCAGCCCCAGCATTTT.